The 20 T cell receptor beta chains reported below all come from one sample, sequenced in a study of blood T cell repertoires in COVID-19. Profiling relied on immunoSEQ multiplex PCR, and the TCRdb table lists in-frame clones only, not all of them. The sample yields 400,000 to 450,000 clones, approximately 90% seen once. Sequenced input: peripheral blood. These receptors originate from a woman aged 40 to 55 with COVID-19, enrolled during active disease.

In the case of this clone: Distinct nucleotide sequences in the sample also encode this CDR3. The V and J genes are TRBV9 and TRBJ2-6; D gene unclear. CDR3 size: 15 residues. The germline CDR1 and CDR2 sequences are SGDLS and YYNGEE. Trimming stripped 0 bases from V and 1 base from J, with 5 bases between. As DNA, the CDR3 is TGTGCCAGCAGCGTAGCCGGGTCTGGGGCCAACGTCCTGACTTTC. This gives the protein CASSVAGSGANVLTF.

The chain employs TRBV2 and TRBJ1-1; 7 positions agree with TRBD1. V was pared by 8 bases and J by 2 bases, with 11 bases of the junction left unmatched. The CDR3 length is 15 residues. CDR1 is SNHLY, CDR2 FYNNEI, per germline. The CDR3 bases are TGTGCCAGCGCAGGGACAGCCTTACCTAACACTGAAGCTTTCTTT. Translated: CASAGTALPNTEAFF.

V usage is TRBV19 and J usage is TRBJ2-7, with 9 bases identical to TRBD2. CDR1 and CDR2 (germline): LNHDA, SQIVND (reference sequence). The CDR3 is 15 amino acids. The trim removed 5 bases at V and 1 base at J, leaving 6 bases unmatched. The CDR3 DNA is TGTGCCAGTAGTCTCAGACTAGCGGCATCCTACGAGCAGTACTTC. Its translation: CASSLRLAASYEQYF.

The CDR3 here is CASSLDTGDTQYF. For the CDR3, the DNA is TGTGCCAGCAGCTTAGATACAGGAGATACGCAGTATTTT. The rearrangement uses TRBV11-3 and TRBJ2-3; D may be TRBD1 (5 bases). Germline V gives CDR1 SGHNT, CDR2 YENEEA. Between the trimmed V and J ends, which lost 0 bases and 5 bases, there was a span of 6 bases. This CDR3 comprises 13 residues.

The chain uses TRBV2 and TRBJ1-1, with D maybe TRBD1 (5 bases). CDR1 is SNHLY, CDR2 FYNNEI, per germline. Trimming removed 0 bases at V and 5 bases at J, with 25 bases between. The CDR3 is 19 residues long. The DNA for the CDR3 is TGTGCCAGCAGTGAAGCGGGGCAGGGTTTGATTCTAAGTTGGACTGAAGCTTTCTTT. This gives the protein CASSEAGQGLILSWTEAFF.

This chain joins TRBV2 and TRBJ1-4; the match to TRBD1 covers 7 bases. The J segment lost 10 bases and the V segment lost 6 bases, leaving 17 bases of the junction unmatched. The CDR3 is 16 residues long. The germline V gene encodes CDR1 SNHLY and CDR2 FYNNEI. CDR3 sequence reads: CASRKTGQGFGGKLFF. CDR3 DNA: TGTGCCAGCAGGAAGACAGGGCAAGGATTTGGTGGAAAACTGTTTTTT. Variable domain in full (rest from reference TRBV2 and TRBJ1-4): EPEVTQTPSHQVTQMGQEVILRCVPISNHLYFYWYRQILGQKVEFLVSFYNNEISEKSEIFDDQFSVERPDGSNFTLKIRSTKLEDSAMYFCASRKTGQGFGGKLFFGSGTQLSVL.

The V and J genes are TRBV4-2 and TRBJ1-1; D not certain. Deletions cut 1 base from V and 2 bases from J, with 11 bases between. CDR1 is LGHNA, CDR2 YNFKEQ, per germline. The CDR3 extends over 15 amino acids. DNA of the CDR3: TGTGCCAGCAGCCAAGGAGGGAACGGAAACACTGAAGCTTTCTTT. This sequence encodes CASSQGGNGNTEAFF.

The chain recombines TRBV6-4 with TRBJ2-1; 9 bases are shared with TRBD2. V gave up 1 base and J gave up 3 bases; unmatched junction bases: 13. The CDR3 runs 19 residues. In germline, CDR1 is MRHNA, CDR2 SNTAGT. The chain's CDR3 is CASSDFGKAGGGGYNEQFF. In DNA form, the CDR3 reads TGTGCCAGCAGTGACTTTGGAAAAGCGGGAGGCGGGGGCTACAATGAGCAGTTCTTC.

CDR3 in amino acids: CASSRGKGETQYF. The CDR3 DNA follows: TGTGCCAGCTCCAGGGGGAAGGGTGAGACCCAGTACTTC. The chain couples TRBV2 to TRBJ2-5, with 7 bases lining up with TRBD1. V was pared by 8 bases and J by 5 bases, with 8 bases of the junction left unmatched. The CDR3 has 13 amino acids. Germline V gives CDR1 SNHLY, CDR2 FYNNEI.

This clone was observed a handful of times. This chain joins TRBV29-1 and TRBJ1-3; D remains unclear. This CDR3 comprises 13 residues. CDR1 is SQVTM, CDR2 ANQGSEA, per germline. The germline V and J ends were trimmed by 5 bases and 0 bases, with 8 bases remaining between them. As DNA, the CDR3 is TGCAGCGTTTCGACGGGCTCTGGAAACACCATATATTTT. It yields the protein CSVSTGSGNTIYF.

The chain carries TRBV10-3 and TRBJ1-1, with 7 nucleotides matching TRBD1. With V trimmed by 0 bases and J by 4 bases, 8 bases remained unmatched. This CDR3 is 16 amino acids long. Germline CDR1 is ENHRY and CDR2 is SYGVKD. The CDR3 bases are TGTGCCATCAGTGAGTCAGGGGGCGTTGTGACCACTGAAGCTTTCTTT. Its translation: CAISESGGVVTTEAFF.

This clone has just a few counts. The chain combines TRBV19 with TRBJ1-4, with D possibly being TRBD1 (6 bases). The CDR3 sequence is 15 residues long. Germline CDR1 reads LNHDA; CDR2 reads SQIVND (reference sequence). V lost 7 bases and J 8 bases, leaving 20 bases between the germline ends. In nucleotides, the CDR3 is TGTGCCAGTAACACCTGGCGCAGGGGTGGAGAAAAACTGTTTTTT. It yields the protein CASNTWRRGGEKLFF.

The chain recombines TRBV7-9 with TRBJ1-4; tentative D call: TRBD1 (5 bases). CDR1 is SEHNR, CDR2 FQNEAQ, per germline (reference sequence). Trimming took 5 bases from V and 6 from J, leaving 16 bases between them. This CDR3 has 15 residues. The CDR3 is CASSHRRGSDEKLFF. DNA for the CDR3: TGTGCCAGCAGCCATAGGAGGGGTTCTGATGAAAAACTGTTTTTT.

The rearrangement links TRBV7-3 to TRBJ2-1, with no clear D. Germline assignment: CDR1 SGHTA and CDR2 FQGTGA. V dropped 2 bases and J dropped 2 bases, with 13 bases sitting between them. This CDR3 has 16 amino acids. CDR3 loop: CASSLLARPAYNEQFF. The CDR3 DNA is TGTGCCAGCAGCTTATTGGCTAGGCCCGCCTACAATGAGCAGTTCTTC.

This chain connects TRBV5-1 to TRBJ2-3; TRBD1 is a possible D gene (5 bases). V was shortened by 0 bases and J by 4 bases, with 12 bases between the two germline ends. CDR1 and CDR2 from the germline V gene are SGHRS and YFSETQ. The CDR3 is 15 amino acids. This chain's CDR3 is CASSLGQLGPDTQYF. The CDR3 nucleotides are TGCGCCAGCAGCTTGGGACAGTTGGGCCCAGATACGCAGTATTTT.

The V call is TRBV9, the J call TRBJ1-1; the D gene is possibly TRBD1 (6 bases). CDR1 is SGDLS and CDR2 is YYNGEE in the germline V gene. Trimming removed 0 bases at V and 3 bases at J, with 12 bases between. This CDR3 region has 15 residues. DNA for the CDR3: TGTGCCAGCAGCGTAGGGGGAGGGGGTTACACTGAAGCTTTCTTT. Residues: CASSVGGGGYTEAFF.

This clone was detected only once. The rearrangement uses TRBV27 and TRBJ2-5, with 7 bases lining up with TRBD1. Germline values: CDR1 MNHEY, CDR2 SMNVEV (reference sequence). CDR3 size: 14 residues. Trimming took 4 bases from V and 5 from J; bases not matched to a gene: 7. The CDR3 DNA reads TGTGCCAGCAGTTCCAGACAGGGCTGGGAGACCCAGTACTTC. Translated: CASSSRQGWETQYF.

This clone was counted once. The V call is TRBV4-3, the J call TRBJ2-3; TRBD2 agrees at 7 bases. The V segment lost 1 base and the J segment 1 base; nucleotides outside the gene matches: 11. The germline V gene encodes CDR1 LGHNA and CDR2 YSLEER. The CDR3 has 18 amino acids. Here the CDR3 reads CASSQVWKGGAGTDTQYF. The CDR3 nucleotides read TGCGCCAGCAGCCAAGTTTGGAAGGGAGGGGCAGGCACAGATACGCAGTATTTT.

The rearrangement links TRBV19 to TRBJ2-2; a weak D match, TRBD2 (6 bases). CDR3 size: 14 residues. Trimming stripped 5 bases from V and 6 bases from J, with 13 bases between. Germline V gene lookup returns CDR1 LNHDA and CDR2 SQIVND (reference sequence). The CDR3 coding sequence is TGTGCCAGTAGTGCGGGACTCTCTTCCGGGGAGCTGTTTTTT. Protein product: CASSAGLSSGELFF.

The sample holds one count of this clone. The chain has TRBV6-2 or TRBV6-3 and TRBJ2-5; 11 bases agree with TRBD1. The ends lost 2 bases at V and 5 bases at J; junction bases unmatched: 7. Germline V gene lookup returns CDR1 MNHEY and CDR2 SVGEGT. There are 16 residues in the CDR3. This chain's CDR3 is CASSYSGQGASETQYF. Here the CDR3 DNA reads TGTGCCAGCAGTTACAGTGGACAGGGGGCGAGCGAGACCCAGTACTTC.